This T cell receptor (beta chain) came from a study of blood T cell repertoires in COVID-19. The CDR3 consists of 16 residues. V dropped 3 bases and J dropped 7; count of bases not matched to a gene: 12. Per germline, CDR1 KGHSH and CDR2 LQKENI. Sequencing was performed with immunoSEQ multiplex PCR; in TCRdb, only in-frame clones are kept and a portion is missing. The sample yields 300,000 to 450,000 clones, about 90% seen once. Input material: peripheral blood. The receptor's source is a woman between 25 and 40 years old with COVID-19, enrolled during active disease. V and J are TRBV18 and TRBJ2-7, with 10 nucleotides matching TRBD1. CDR3 in amino acids: CASSPTRLDRGLEQYF. The CDR3 DNA sequence: TGTGCCAGCTCACCTACTCGACTCGACAGGGGGCTTGAGCAGTACTTC.